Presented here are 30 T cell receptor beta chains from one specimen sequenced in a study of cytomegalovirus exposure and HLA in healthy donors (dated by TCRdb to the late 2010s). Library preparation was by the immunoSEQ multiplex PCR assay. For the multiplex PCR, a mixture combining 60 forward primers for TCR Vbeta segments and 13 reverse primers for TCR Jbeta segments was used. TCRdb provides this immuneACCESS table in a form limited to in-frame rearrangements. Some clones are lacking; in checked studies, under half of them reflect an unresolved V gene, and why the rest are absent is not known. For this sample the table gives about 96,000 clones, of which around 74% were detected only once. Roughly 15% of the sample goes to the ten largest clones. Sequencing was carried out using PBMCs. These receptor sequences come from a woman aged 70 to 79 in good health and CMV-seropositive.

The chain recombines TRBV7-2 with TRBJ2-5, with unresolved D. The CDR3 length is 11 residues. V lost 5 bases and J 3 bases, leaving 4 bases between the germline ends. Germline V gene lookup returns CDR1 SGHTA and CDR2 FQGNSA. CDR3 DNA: TGTGCCAGCAGCCCAAAAGAGACCCAGTACTTC. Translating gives CASSPKETQYF.

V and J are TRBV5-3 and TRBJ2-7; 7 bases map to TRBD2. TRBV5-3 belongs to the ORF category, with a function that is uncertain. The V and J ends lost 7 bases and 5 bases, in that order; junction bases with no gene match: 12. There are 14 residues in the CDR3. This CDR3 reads CARGLRLALHEQYF. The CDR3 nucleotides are TGTGCCAGAGGACTGAGACTAGCTCTCCACGAGCAGTACTTC.

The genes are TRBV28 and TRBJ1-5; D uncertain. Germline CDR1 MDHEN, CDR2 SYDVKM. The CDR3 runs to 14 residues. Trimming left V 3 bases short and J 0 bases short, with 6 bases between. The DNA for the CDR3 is TGTGCCAGCAGTTTTATGTATAGCAATCAGCCCCAGCATTTT. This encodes CASSFMYSNQPQHF.

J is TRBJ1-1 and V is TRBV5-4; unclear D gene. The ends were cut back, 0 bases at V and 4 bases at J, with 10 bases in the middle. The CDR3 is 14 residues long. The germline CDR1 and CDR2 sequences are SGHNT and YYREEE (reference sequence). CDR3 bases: TGTGCCAGCAGCTTGGCGCTGCCGGGCACTGAAGCTTTCTTT. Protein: CASSLALPGTEAFF.

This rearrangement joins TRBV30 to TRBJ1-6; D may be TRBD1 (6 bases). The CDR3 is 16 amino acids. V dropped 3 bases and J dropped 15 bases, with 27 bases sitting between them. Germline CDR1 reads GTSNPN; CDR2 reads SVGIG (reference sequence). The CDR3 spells CAWRPGQGPLGGDLHF. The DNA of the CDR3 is TGTGCCTGGAGGCCCGGGCAGGGGCCGTTAGGGGGGGACCTCCACTTT.

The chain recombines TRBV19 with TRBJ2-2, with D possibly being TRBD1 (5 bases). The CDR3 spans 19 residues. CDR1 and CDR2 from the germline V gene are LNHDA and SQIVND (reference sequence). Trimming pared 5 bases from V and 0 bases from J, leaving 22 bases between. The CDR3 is CASSGPGVGPRANTGELFF. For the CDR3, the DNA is TGTGCCAGTAGTGGTCCTGGGGTGGGGCCCCGAGCGAACACCGGGGAGCTGTTTTTT.

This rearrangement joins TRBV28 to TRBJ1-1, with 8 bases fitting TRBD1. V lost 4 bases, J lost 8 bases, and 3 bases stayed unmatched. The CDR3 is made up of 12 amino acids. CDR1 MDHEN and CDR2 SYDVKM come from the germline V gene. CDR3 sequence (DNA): TGTGCCAGCAGTTGGACAGGGCGCGAAGCTTTCTTT. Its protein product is CASSWTGREAFF.

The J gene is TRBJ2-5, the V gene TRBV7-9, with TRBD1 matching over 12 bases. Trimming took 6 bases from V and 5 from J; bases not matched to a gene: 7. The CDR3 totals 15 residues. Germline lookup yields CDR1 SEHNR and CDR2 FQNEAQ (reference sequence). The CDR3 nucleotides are TGTGCCAGCAGAGCAACCGGGACAGGGGGCGAGACCCAGTACTTC. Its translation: CASRATGTGGETQYF. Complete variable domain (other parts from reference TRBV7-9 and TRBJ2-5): DTGVSQNPRHKITKRGQNVTFRCDPISEHNRLYWYRQTLGQGPEFLTYFQNEAQLEKSRLLSDRFSAERPKGSFSTLEIQRTEQGDSAMYLCASRATGTGGETQYFGPGTRLLVL.

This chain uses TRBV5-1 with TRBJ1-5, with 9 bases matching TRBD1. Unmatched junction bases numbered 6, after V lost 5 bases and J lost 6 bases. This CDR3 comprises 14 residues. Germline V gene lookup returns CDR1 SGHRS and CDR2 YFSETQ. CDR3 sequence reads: CASSTGTGLQPQHF. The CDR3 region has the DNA TGCGCCAGCAGTACGGGGACAGGGCTTCAGCCCCAGCATTTT.

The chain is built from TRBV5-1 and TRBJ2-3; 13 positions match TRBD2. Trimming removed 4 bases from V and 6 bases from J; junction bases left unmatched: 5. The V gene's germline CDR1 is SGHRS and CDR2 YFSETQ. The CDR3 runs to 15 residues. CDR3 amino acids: CASSQLAGGPDTQYF. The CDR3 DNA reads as TGCGCCAGCAGCCAACTAGCGGGAGGGCCGGATACGCAGTATTTT.

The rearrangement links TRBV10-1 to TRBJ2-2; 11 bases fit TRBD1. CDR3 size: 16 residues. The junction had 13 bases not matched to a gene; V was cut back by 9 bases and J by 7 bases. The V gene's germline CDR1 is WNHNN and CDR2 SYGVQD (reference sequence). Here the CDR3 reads CASTPDRGRLGGELFF. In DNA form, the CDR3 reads TGCGCCAGTACACCGGACAGGGGGCGATTGGGCGGGGAGCTGTTTTTT.

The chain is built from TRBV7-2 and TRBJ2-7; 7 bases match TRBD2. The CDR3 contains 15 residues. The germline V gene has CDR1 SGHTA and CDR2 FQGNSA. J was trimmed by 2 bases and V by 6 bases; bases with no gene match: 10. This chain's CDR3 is CASRGGAEMAYEQYF. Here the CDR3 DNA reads TGTGCCAGCAGGGGAGGGGCGGAGATGGCCTACGAGCAGTACTTC.

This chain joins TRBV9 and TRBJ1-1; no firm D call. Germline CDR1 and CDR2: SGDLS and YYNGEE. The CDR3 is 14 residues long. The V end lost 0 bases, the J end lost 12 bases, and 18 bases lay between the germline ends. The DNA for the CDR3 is TGTGCCAGCAGCGTAGATGGTATGTTGAGATCTCCTTTCTTT. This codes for CASSVDGMLRSPFF. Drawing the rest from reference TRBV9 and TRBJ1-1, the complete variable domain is DSGVTQTPKHLITATGQRVTLRCSPRSGDLSVYWYQQSLDQGLQFLIQYYNGEERAKGNILERFSAQQFPDLHSELNLSSLELGDSALYFCASSVDGMLRSPFFGQGTRLTVV.

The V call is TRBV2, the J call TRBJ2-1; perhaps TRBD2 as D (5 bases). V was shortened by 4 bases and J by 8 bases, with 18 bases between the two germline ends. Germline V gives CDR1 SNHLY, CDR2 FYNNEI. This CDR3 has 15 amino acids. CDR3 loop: CASSAETTFWDEQFF. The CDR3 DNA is TGTGCCAGCAGTGCAGAGACTACCTTCTGGGATGAGCAGTTCTTC.

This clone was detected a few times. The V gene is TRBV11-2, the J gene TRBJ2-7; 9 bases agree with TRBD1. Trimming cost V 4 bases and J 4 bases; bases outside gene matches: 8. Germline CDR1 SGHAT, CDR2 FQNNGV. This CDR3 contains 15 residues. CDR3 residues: CASSSPGQGLYEQYF. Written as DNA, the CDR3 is TGTGCCAGCAGCTCTCCGGGACAGGGTTTATACGAGCAGTACTTC.

CDR3 sequence (DNA): TGTGCCAGCAGCCCCCGTACAGGCATCCTCTCCTACGAGCAGTACTTC. Residues: CASSPRTGILSYEQYF. The chain is built from TRBV7-8 and TRBJ2-5, with D tentatively TRBD1 (5 bases). The J call may be in error: the DNA end matches TRBJ2-7 better. CDR1 SGHVS and CDR2 FQNEAQ come from the germline V gene. The length of the CDR3 is 16 residues.

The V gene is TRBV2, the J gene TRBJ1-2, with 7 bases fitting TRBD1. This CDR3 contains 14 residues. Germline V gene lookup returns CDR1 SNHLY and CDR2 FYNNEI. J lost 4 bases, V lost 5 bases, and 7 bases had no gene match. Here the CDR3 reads CASSPEGQFYGYTF. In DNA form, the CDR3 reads TGTGCCAGCAGTCCCGAGGGACAGTTCTATGGCTACACCTTC.

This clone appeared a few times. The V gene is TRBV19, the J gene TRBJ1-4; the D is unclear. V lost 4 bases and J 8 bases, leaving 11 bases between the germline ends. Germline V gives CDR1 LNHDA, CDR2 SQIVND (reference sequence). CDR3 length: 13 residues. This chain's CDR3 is CASSTRSEEKLFF. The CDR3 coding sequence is TGTGCCAGTAGTACGAGGAGCGAAGAAAAACTGTTTTTT.

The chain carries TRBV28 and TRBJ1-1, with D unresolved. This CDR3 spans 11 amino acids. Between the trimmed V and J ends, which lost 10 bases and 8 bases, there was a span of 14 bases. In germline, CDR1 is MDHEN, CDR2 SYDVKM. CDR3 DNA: TGTGCCACCTCTGGCGGAGAAGAAGCTTTCTTT. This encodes CATSGGEEAFF. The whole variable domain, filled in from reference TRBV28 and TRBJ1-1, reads DVKVTQSSRYLVKRTGEKVFLECVQDMDHENMFWYRQDPGLGLRLIYFSYDVKMKEKGDIPEGYSVSREKKERFSLILESASTNQTSMYLCATSGGEEAFFGQGTRLTVV.

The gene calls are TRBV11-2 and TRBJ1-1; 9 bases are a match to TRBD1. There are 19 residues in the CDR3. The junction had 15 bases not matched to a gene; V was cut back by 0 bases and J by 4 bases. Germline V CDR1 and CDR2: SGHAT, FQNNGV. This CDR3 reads CASSLDPTRQGGGRTEAFF. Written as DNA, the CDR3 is TGTGCCAGCAGCTTAGATCCCACCAGACAGGGGGGTGGGCGCACTGAAGCTTTCTTT.

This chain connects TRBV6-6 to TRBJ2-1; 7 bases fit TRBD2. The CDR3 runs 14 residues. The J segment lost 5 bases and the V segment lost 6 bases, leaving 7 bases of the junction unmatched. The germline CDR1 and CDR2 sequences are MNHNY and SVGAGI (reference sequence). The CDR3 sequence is CASSHGGSNNEQFF. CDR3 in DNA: TGTGCCAGCAGCCACGGGGGGTCGAACAATGAGCAGTTCTTC.

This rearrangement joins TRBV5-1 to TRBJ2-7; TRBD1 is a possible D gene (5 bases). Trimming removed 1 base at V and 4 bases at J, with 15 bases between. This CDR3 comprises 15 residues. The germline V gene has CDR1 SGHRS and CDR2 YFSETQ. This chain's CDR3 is CASSLNSLGPYEQYF. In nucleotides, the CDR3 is TGCGCCAGCAGCTTGAATTCTTTGGGGCCGTACGAGCAGTACTTC.

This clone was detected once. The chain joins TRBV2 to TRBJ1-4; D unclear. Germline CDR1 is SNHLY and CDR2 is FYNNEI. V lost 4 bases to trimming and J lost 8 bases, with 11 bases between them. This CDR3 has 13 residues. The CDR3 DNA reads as TGTGCCAGCAGTGGATCCGTTCGGGAAAAACTGTTTTTT. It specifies CASSGSVREKLFF.

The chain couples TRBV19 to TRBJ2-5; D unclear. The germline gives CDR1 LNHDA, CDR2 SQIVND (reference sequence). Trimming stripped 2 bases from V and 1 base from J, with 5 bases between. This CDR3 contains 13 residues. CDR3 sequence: CASSINSQETQYF. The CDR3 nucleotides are TGTGCCAGTAGTATAAACAGCCAAGAGACCCAGTACTTC. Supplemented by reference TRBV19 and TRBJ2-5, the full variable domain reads DGGITQSPKYLFRKEGQNVTLSCEQNLNHDAMYWYRQDPGQGLRLIYYSQIVNDFQKGDIAEGYSVSREKKESFPLTVTSAQKNPTAFYLCASSINSQETQYFGPGTRLLVL.

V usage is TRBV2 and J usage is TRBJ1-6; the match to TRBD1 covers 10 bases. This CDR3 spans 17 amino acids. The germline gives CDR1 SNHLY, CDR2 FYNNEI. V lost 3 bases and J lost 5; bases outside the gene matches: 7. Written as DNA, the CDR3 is TGTGCCAGCAGTGAGCCGGGGACAGGGGTGAATAATTCACCCCTCCACTTT. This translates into CASSEPGTGVNNSPLHF.

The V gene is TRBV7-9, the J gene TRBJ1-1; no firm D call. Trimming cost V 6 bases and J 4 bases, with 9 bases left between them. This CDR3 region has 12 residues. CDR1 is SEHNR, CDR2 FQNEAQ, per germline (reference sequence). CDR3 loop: CASSSGGTEAFF. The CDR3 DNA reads TGTGCCAGCAGTAGTGGTGGCACTGAAGCTTTCTTT.

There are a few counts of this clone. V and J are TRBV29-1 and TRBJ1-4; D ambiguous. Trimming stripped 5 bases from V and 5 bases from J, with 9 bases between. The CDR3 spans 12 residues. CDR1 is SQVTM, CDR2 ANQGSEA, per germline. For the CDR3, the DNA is TGCAGCGTTTCCCCCGAGAATGAAAAACTGTTTTTT. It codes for CSVSPENEKLFF.

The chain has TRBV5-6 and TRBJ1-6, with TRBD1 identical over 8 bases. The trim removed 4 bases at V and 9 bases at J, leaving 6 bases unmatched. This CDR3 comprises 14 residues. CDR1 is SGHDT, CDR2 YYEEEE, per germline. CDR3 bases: TGTGCCAGCAGCGGGGGACAGGTGGTTTCACCCCTCCACTTT. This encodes CASSGGQVVSPLHF.

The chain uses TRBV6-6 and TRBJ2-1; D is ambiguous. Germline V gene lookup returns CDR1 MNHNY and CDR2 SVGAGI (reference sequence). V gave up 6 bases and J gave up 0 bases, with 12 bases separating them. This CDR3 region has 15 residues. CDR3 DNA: TGTGCCAGCAGGCCAGACAAGAACTCCTACAATGAGCAGTTCTTC. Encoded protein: CASRPDKNSYNEQFF.

CDR3 DNA sequence: TGTGCCAGCAGAAGGGGACAGGGGACCTACGAGCAGTACTTC. It translates to CASRRGQGTYEQYF. The chain carries TRBV27 and TRBJ2-7; 10 nucleotides align to TRBD1. Per the germline V gene, CDR1 is MNHEY and CDR2 is SMNVEV (reference sequence). Trimming cost V 6 bases and J 2 bases; bases outside gene matches: 4. CDR3 length: 14 residues.